This entry lists 21 T cell receptor beta chains sequenced from one sample in a study of blood T cell repertoires in COVID-19. Clones were read by immunoSEQ multiplex PCR, and TCRdb kept only the in-frame ones, dropping some. Found here are 300,000 to 350,000 clones, about nine tenths of them singletons; the top ten hold approximately 7.4%. The specimen was peripheral blood. The receptors were gathered from a woman in her 70s with COVID-19, enrolled during active disease.

The J gene is TRBJ1-1, the V gene TRBV4-3; 8 nucleotides line up with TRBD1. Germline-derived CDR1 and CDR2 are LGHNA and YSLEER. The J segment lost 7 bases and the V segment lost 1 base, leaving 8 bases of the junction unmatched. This CDR3 contains 15 residues. The CDR3: CASSQGPGQGDEAFF. The CDR3 DNA reads as TGCGCCAGCAGCCAAGGGCCCGGACAGGGTGATGAAGCTTTCTTT.

This sequence joins TRBV7-9 and TRBJ1-2, with D perhaps matching TRBD1 (6 bases). Trimming shortened V by 2 bases and J by 8 bases, and 9 bases separated the two germline ends. The CDR3 runs to 12 residues. Germline V CDR1 and CDR2: SEHNR, FQNEAQ (reference sequence). CDR3 loop: CASSLQGLGYTF. For the CDR3, the DNA is TGTGCCAGCAGCTTACAGGGGCTCGGCTACACCTTC. Complete variable domain (other parts from reference TRBV7-9 and TRBJ1-2): DTGVSQNPRHKITKRGQNVTFRCDPISEHNRLYWYRQTLGQGPEFLTYFQNEAQLEKSRLLSDRFSAERPKGSFSTLEIQRTEQGDSAMYLCASSLQGLGYTFGSGTRLTVV.

The chain recombines TRBV3-1 (or the pseudogene TRBV3-2) with TRBJ1-1; TRBD1 might be the D (5 bases). V was clipped by 1 base and J by 6 bases, with 18 bases between them. Germline assignment: CDR1 LGHDT and CDR2 YNNKEL (reference sequence). CDR3 length: 16 amino acids. CDR3 loop: CASSQGSPGSGAEAFF. CDR3 nucleotide sequence: TGTGCCAGCAGCCAAGGCTCCCCAGGGTCGGGCGCTGAAGCTTTCTTT.

This sequence joins TRBV4-1 and TRBJ2-7, with TRBD2 matching 9 bases. CDR3 length equals 15 residues. The V gene end was trimmed by 0 bases and the J gene end by 4 bases; junction bases not matched to a gene: 4. Germline CDR1 MGHRA, CDR2 YSYEKL. The chain's CDR3 is CASSQEAGGSYEQYF. CDR3 in DNA: TGCGCCAGCAGCCAAGAAGCGGGGGGCTCATACGAGCAGTACTTC.

This chain connects TRBV19 to TRBJ1-5; D is perhaps TRBD1 (5 bases). In germline, CDR1 is LNHDA, CDR2 SQIVND (reference sequence). The CDR3 runs to 16 residues. V gave up 7 bases and J gave up 2 bases, with 18 bases separating them. DNA for the CDR3: TGTGCCAGTACCCCGGCGAACGACAGAGGCAATCAGCCCCAGCATTTT. Encoded protein: CASTPANDRGNQPQHF.

This sequence joins TRBV5-1 and TRBJ1-2; 9 bases agree with TRBD1. The V segment lost 0 bases and the J segment 5 bases; nucleotides outside the gene matches: 2. The CDR3 is made up of 14 amino acids. CDR1 is SGHRS and CDR2 is YFSETQ in the germline V gene. As DNA, the CDR3 is TGCGCCAGCAGCTTGGGACAGGGGGAATATGGCTACACCTTC. Its translation is CASSLGQGEYGYTF.

This clone was seen just once. The rearrangement uses TRBV15 and TRBJ2-5, with a weak D call TRBD2 (6 bases). V lost 4 bases and J lost 3, with 21 bases in between. CDR3 length equals 17 residues. Per the germline V gene, CDR1 is LNHNV and CDR2 is YYDKDF (reference sequence). CDR3 bases: TGTGCCACCAGCACCCGACGAGCGGGCGGAGCTAAAGAGACCCAGTACTTC. Translated: CATSTRRAGGAKETQYF.

The V gene is TRBV10-1, the J gene TRBJ1-1; 8 bases line up with TRBD1. The CDR3 has 15 amino acids. CDR1 is WNHNN, CDR2 SYGVQD, per germline (reference sequence). With V trimmed by 8 bases and J by 6 bases, 14 bases remained unmatched. The CDR3 protein is CASRENRGISSEAFF. In DNA, the CDR3 is TGCGCCAGCCGAGAGAACAGGGGGATTTCTTCTGAAGCTTTCTTT.

V usage is TRBV12-3 or TRBV12-4 and J usage is TRBJ1-2, with 7 bases fitting TRBD1. Trimming took 10 bases from V and 1 from J; bases not matched to a gene: 6. The CDR3 extends over 13 amino acids. DNA of the CDR3: TGTGCCACCTCCGACAGGGTTAACTATGGCTACACCTTC. It codes for CATSDRVNYGYTF.

The rearrangement uses TRBV7-2 and TRBJ2-1, with D maybe TRBD2 (6 bases). V lost 3 bases to trimming and J lost 3 bases, with 12 bases between them. Germline V lookup: CDR1 SGHTA, CDR2 FQGNSA. This CDR3 comprises 15 residues. The CDR3 sequence is CASSFFAGHYNEQFF. CDR3 coding DNA: TGTGCCAGCAGCTTCTTTGCGGGGCACTACAATGAGCAGTTCTTC.

The CDR3 bases are TGTGCCACCAGTGACTGGGACAACAATCAGCCCCAGCATTTT. Its protein is CATSDWDNNQPQHF. This rearrangement joins TRBV24-1 to TRBJ1-5, with D perhaps TRBD1 (6 bases). V was trimmed by 4 bases and J by 3 bases, leaving 9 bases between them. Germline V lookup: CDR1 KGHDR, CDR2 SFDVKD. This CDR3 has 14 amino acids.

The chain joins TRBV6-2 or TRBV6-3 to TRBJ2-7, with D tentatively TRBD2 (6 bases). This CDR3 has 15 amino acids. Trimming took off 4 bases at V and 3 bases at J, with 16 bases between the two ends. CDR1 MNHEY and CDR2 SVGEGT come from the germline V gene. CDR3: CASSSPWGGFYEQYF. The CDR3 coding sequence is TGTGCCAGCAGTTCTCCCTGGGGAGGTTTCTACGAGCAGTACTTC.

The table lists this clone with a few counts. Distinct nucleotide sequences in the sample also encode this CDR3. This chain links TRBV5-1 with TRBJ2-3; 11 bases are a match to TRBD2. V shed 2 bases, J shed 6 bases, and the junction held 11 bases outside the gene matches. CDR1 is SGHRS and CDR2 is YFSETQ in the germline V gene. This CDR3 is 17 amino acids long. The CDR3 protein is CASSFPLAGGPSDTQYF. CDR3 DNA sequence: TGCGCCAGCAGCTTCCCTCTAGCGGGGGGCCCCAGTGATACGCAGTATTTT. Full variable domain (outside the CDR3, taken from reference TRBV5-1 and TRBJ2-3): KAGVTQTPRYLIKTRGQQVTLSCSPISGHRSVSWYQQTPGQGLQFLFEYFSETQRNKGNFPGRFSGRQFSNSRSEMNVSTLELGDSALYLCASSFPLAGGPSDTQYFGPGTRLTVL.

The gene calls are TRBV20-1 and TRBJ1-1; no clear D gene. The germline gives CDR1 DFQATT, CDR2 SNEGSKA (reference sequence). V lost 3 bases, J lost 3 bases, and 8 bases lay in between. The CDR3 sequence is 12 residues long. The CDR3 loop reads CSASYGDTEAFF. The CDR3 DNA follows: TGCAGTGCTAGTTACGGGGACACTGAAGCTTTCTTT.

Only one count was recorded for this clone. The rearrangement links TRBV19 to TRBJ1-5; D remains ambiguous. Germline CDR1 is LNHDA and CDR2 is SQIVND (reference sequence). The CDR3 extends over 14 amino acids. V dropped 6 bases and J dropped 0 bases, with 9 bases sitting between them. The CDR3 reads CASRRDISNQPQHF. The CDR3 DNA follows: TGTGCCAGTAGGAGAGACATTAGCAATCAGCCCCAGCATTTT.

This chain uses TRBV7-3 with TRBJ2-7, with no clear D. There are 19 residues in the CDR3. V gave up 3 bases and J gave up 0 bases, with 24 bases separating them. Germline V CDR1 and CDR2: SGHTA, FQGTGA. CDR3 nucleotide sequence: TGTGCCAGCAGCTTGTACCCCCGTTCCCCAGGCGATCGCTCCTACGAGCAGTACTTC. Translation gives CASSLYPRSPGDRSYEQYF.

The rearrangement joins TRBV28 to TRBJ1-5, with 8 bases that match TRBD1. V shed 4 bases and J 10 bases; nucleotides not matched to a gene: 6. The CDR3 spans 13 residues. Germline loops: CDR1 MDHEN, CDR2 SYDVKM. The CDR3 DNA reads TGTGCCAGCAGTTACAGGGGGGTGAGACCCCAGCATTTT. Translated: CASSYRGVRPQHF. Supplemented by reference TRBV28 and TRBJ1-5, the full variable domain reads DVKVTQSSRYLVKRTGEKVFLECVQDMDHENMFWYRQDPGLGLRLIYFSYDVKMKEKGDIPEGYSVSREKKERFSLILESASTNQTSMYLCASSYRGVRPQHFGDGTRLSIL.

V usage is TRBV11-2 and J usage is TRBJ2-7; 10 bases match TRBD1. Germline V gene lookup returns CDR1 SGHAT and CDR2 FQNNGV. CDR3 length: 15 residues. V was clipped by 6 bases and J by 2 bases; unmatched bases: 7. This CDR3 is CASRQRQGAAYEQYF. CDR3 nucleotide sequence: TGTGCCAGCAGACAAAGACAGGGGGCGGCCTACGAGCAGTACTTC.

The chain employs TRBV24-1 and TRBJ2-2; 11 positions match TRBD2. The CDR3 spans 18 residues. Germline lookup yields CDR1 KGHDR and CDR2 SFDVKD. Trimming at V came to 4 bases and at J to 2 bases, leaving 8 bases not matched to a gene. The CDR3 loop is CATSDSGTSGFNTGELFF. The CDR3 bases are TGTGCCACCAGTGACTCCGGGACTAGCGGATTCAACACCGGGGAGCTGTTTTTT.

The chain is built from TRBV29-1 and TRBJ2-2, with a possible D match to TRBD1 (6 bases). The V end lost 5 bases, the J end lost 8 bases, and 18 bases lay between the germline ends. Germline values: CDR1 SQVTM, CDR2 ANQGSEA. The CDR3 consists of 14 residues. CDR3 sequence reads: CSVTNRDKRGELFF. The CDR3 DNA follows: TGCAGCGTTACAAACAGGGATAAAAGGGGGGAGCTGTTTTTT.

About this clone: Additional DNA sequences in this sample encode the identical CDR3. This chain joins TRBV3-1 (or the pseudogene TRBV3-2) and TRBJ2-7; tentative D call: TRBD2 (6 bases). The germline gives CDR1 LGHDT, CDR2 YNNKEL (reference sequence). The germline V and J ends were trimmed by 1 base and 3 bases, with 7 bases remaining between them. This CDR3 has 13 residues. DNA of the CDR3: TGTGCCAGCAGCCAAGGGCGGGGCTACGAGCAGTACTTC. The encoded protein is CASSQGRGYEQYF.